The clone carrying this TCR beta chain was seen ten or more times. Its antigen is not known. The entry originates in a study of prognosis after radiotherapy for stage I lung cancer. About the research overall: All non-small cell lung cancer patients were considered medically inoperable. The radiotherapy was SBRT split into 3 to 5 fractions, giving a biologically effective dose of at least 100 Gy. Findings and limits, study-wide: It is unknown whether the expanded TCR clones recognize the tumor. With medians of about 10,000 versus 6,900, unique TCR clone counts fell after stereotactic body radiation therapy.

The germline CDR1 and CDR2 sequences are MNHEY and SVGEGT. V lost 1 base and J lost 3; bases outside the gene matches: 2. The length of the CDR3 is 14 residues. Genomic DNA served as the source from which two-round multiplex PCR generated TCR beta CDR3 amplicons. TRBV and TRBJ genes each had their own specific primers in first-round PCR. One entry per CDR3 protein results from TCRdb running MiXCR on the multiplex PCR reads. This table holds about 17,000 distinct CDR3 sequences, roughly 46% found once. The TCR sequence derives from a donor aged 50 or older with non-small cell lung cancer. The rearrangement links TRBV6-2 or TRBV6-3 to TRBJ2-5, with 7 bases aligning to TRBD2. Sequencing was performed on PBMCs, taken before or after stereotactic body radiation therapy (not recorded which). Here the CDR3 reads CASSYLLAEETQYF. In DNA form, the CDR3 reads TGTGCCAGCAGTTACTTGCTAGCGGAAGAGACCCAGTACTTC.